These 11 T cell receptor beta chains came from one sample sequenced in a study of T cell responses to AZD1222 COVID-19 vaccine. Libraries were prepared by immunoSEQ multiplex PCR; TCRdb keeps only in-frame clonotypes and omits some of them. Seen here are approximately 150,000 clones, roughly nine tenths observed once, and the top ten hold about 4%. The starting material was peripheral blood, obtained 28 days after the second AZD1222 dose. The receptors derive from an adult who received the AZD1222 COVID-19 vaccine.

The chain is built from TRBV27 and TRBJ2-3; D is uncertain. CDR1 MNHEY and CDR2 SMNVEV come from the germline V gene (reference sequence). The V and J ends lost 2 bases and 4 bases respectively, with 7 bases between them. The CDR3 consists of 13 residues. The CDR3, as DNA: TGTGCCAGCAGTTTACCTGGTGCAGATACGCAGTATTTT. This encodes CASSLPGADTQYF.

The chain carries TRBV6-5 and TRBJ1-6; D gene uncertain. The V gene's germline CDR1 is MNHEY and CDR2 SVGAGI. The CDR3 runs to 12 residues. Trimming removed 6 bases at V and 10 bases at J, with 10 bases between. CDR3 protein: CASRGFESPLHF. Here the CDR3 DNA reads TGTGCCAGCAGGGGATTCGAGTCACCCCTCCACTTT.

The V call is TRBV5-5, the J call TRBJ2-1; D remains ambiguous. The CDR3 has 16 residues. CDR1 and CDR2 from the germline V gene are SGHKS and YYEKEE (reference sequence). The V end was cut by 5 bases, the J end by 7 bases, with 22 bases between. The CDR3 DNA reads as TGTGCCAGCAGTCCGCTGTGGCCAAGCCTGGGGAATGAGCAGTTCTTC. Protein sequence: CASSPLWPSLGNEQFF.

The CDR3 here is CASSSSFSGGSYEQYF. In DNA, the CDR3 is TGTGCCAGCAGCTCATCCTTTAGCGGGGGATCCTACGAGCAGTACTTC. The chain links TRBV11-2 to TRBJ2-7; 9 bases align to TRBD2. The junction had 8 bases not matched to a gene; V was cut back by 4 bases and J by 1 base. The CDR3 is 16 amino acids. Looked up from germline, CDR1 is SGHAT and CDR2 is FQNNGV.

The chain uses TRBV5-1 and TRBJ2-7; D is perhaps TRBD1 (5 bases). Germline V gene lookup returns CDR1 SGHRS and CDR2 YFSETQ. This CDR3 has 14 amino acids. V gave up 4 bases and J gave up 0 bases, with 11 bases separating them. DNA for the CDR3: TGCGCCAGCAGCACTGACAGAGCCTCCTACGAGCAGTACTTC. Translated, it gives CASSTDRASYEQYF.

The chain joins TRBV20-1 to TRBJ1-6; perhaps TRBD1 as D (6 bases). With 6 bases removed from V and 7 bases from J, the gap between germline ends came to 7 bases. The CDR3 sequence is 11 residues long. Germline assignment: CDR1 DFQATT and CDR2 SNEGSKA (reference sequence). CDR3 protein: CSATGNSPLHF. The CDR3 DNA sequence: TGCAGTGCCACAGGGAATTCACCCCTCCACTTT.

At least ten counts were recorded for this clone. The gene calls are TRBV6-5 and TRBJ1-3, with D uncertain. The CDR3 sequence is 15 residues long. The germline V and J ends were trimmed by 6 bases and 0 bases, with 12 bases remaining between them. From germline, CDR1 is MNHEY and CDR2 SVGAGI. For the CDR3, the DNA is TGTGCCAGCAGGCCCAACAGCGTCTCTGGAAACACCATATATTTT. This codes for CASRPNSVSGNTIYF.

The chain joins TRBV29-1 to TRBJ1-2; no clear D. The CDR3 is 13 amino acids. Germline CDR1 reads SQVTM; CDR2 reads ANQGSEA. The germline V and J ends were trimmed by 7 bases and 0 bases, with 12 bases remaining between them. The CDR3 nucleotides read TGCAGCGCCGGATGGTCTTCTAACTATGGCTACACCTTC. Its translation is CSAGWSSNYGYTF.

The gene calls are TRBV20-1 and TRBJ2-1; D is ambiguous. V was cut by 5 bases and J by 9 bases, with 11 bases left in between. Germline assignment: CDR1 DFQATT and CDR2 SNEGSKA (reference sequence). This CDR3 has 11 amino acids. Here the CDR3 DNA reads TGCAGTGCTGCGCTAGTAGGTGAGCAGTTCTTC. Its protein product is CSAALVGEQFF.

This clone was found once. The gene calls are TRBV5-8 and TRBJ2-4; D is unresolved. The CDR3 sequence is 13 residues long. Germline CDR1 reads SGHTS; CDR2 reads YDEGEE. V was shortened by 0 bases and J by 9 bases, with 10 bases between the two germline ends. The CDR3 DNA sequence: TGTGCCAGCAGCTTGGGCAGCACTTCCATTCAGTACTTC. Translated: CASSLGSTSIQYF.

V and J are TRBV29-1 and TRBJ1-1; 8 positions agree with TRBD1. CDR1 is SQVTM and CDR2 is ANQGSEA in the germline V gene. Trimming took 1 base from V and 5 from J; bases not matched to a gene: 12. The CDR3 has 16 amino acids. DNA for the CDR3: TGCAGCGTTGAAGCTTTGGCTCAGGGGGCCGGGACTGAAGCTTTCTTT. The encoded protein is CSVEALAQGAGTEAFF.